This is a list of T cell receptor beta chains from one sample in a study of beta chain features in type 1 diabetes. The repertoire was sequenced with immunoSEQ multiplex PCR; TCRdb's copy has only in-frame clones and lacks some. In the table there are approximately 600,000 clones, under 15% of which are singletons. The source material was naive CD4+ T cells from blood. Every receptor here comes from a young man with type 1 diabetes. Both conserved end residues are part of each CDR3. Each record gives: V gene, J gene, clone size, D gene, CDR3 DNA, CDR3 protein. A D gene is named only where the DNA matches it firmly. Clone size is given for some rows only: seen once, a few or many times, or a class if the clone is expanded.

V: TRBV25-1; J: TRBJ1-2; size: few; D: .; DNA: TGTGCCAGCAGTGATACGTTAAACTATGGCTACACCTTC; CDR3: CASSDTLNYGYTF
V: TRBV9; J: TRBJ2-3; size: few; D: .; DNA: TGTGCCAGCAGCGTAGGCCGGACCACCACAGATACGCAGTATTTT; CDR3: CASSVGRTTTDTQYF
V: TRBV7-3; J: TRBJ1-1; size: few; D: .; DNA: TGTGCCAGCAGCTCCCGGGGGAACACTGAAGCTTTCTTT; CDR3: CASSSRGNTEAFF
V: TRBV2; J: TRBJ2-2; size: few; D: .; DNA: TGTGCCACCGGACAGTCAGCCGGGGAGCTGTTTTTT; CDR3: CATGQSAGELFF
V: TRBV28; J: TRBJ2-3; size: .; D: TRBD2; DNA: TGTGCCAGCATCTCGATGGGACTAGCGACAGATACGCAGTATTTT; CDR3: CASISMGLATDTQYF
V: TRBV4-2; J: TRBJ1-3; size: .; D: .; DNA: TGTGCCAGCAGCCAAGATCGAATAAGGGGCAGCTCTGGAAACACCATATATTTT; CDR3: CASSQDRIRGSSGNTIYF
V: TRBV6-5; J: TRBJ1-1; size: few; D: TRBD1; DNA: TGTGCCAGCAGACATAGGACAGGGACTGGCTTAGCTTTCTTT; CDR3: CASRHRTGTGLAFF
V: TRBV9; J: TRBJ1-2; size: .; D: TRBD1; DNA: TGTGCCAGCAGCGTAGGGGAACCGGGACAGAACTATGGCTACACCTTC; CDR3: CASSVGEPGQNYGYTF
V: TRBV2; J: TRBJ2-2; size: few; D: TRBD1; DNA: TGTGCCAGCAGTCCTTCAGGGGGGAACACCGGGGAGCTGTTTTTT; CDR3: CASSPSGGNTGELFF
V: TRBV5-6; J: TRBJ1-5; size: .; D: .; DNA: TGTGCCAGCAGCTTCCAGTGGGGTAATCAGCCCCAGCATTTT; CDR3: CASSFQWGNQPQHF
V: TRBV2; J: TRBJ2-1; size: few; D: TRBD1; DNA: TGTGCCAGCAAGGGGACAGGGAACTGGCCGTTCTTC; CDR3: CASKGTGNWPFF
V: TRBV2; J: TRBJ1-2; size: .; D: TRBD1; DNA: TGTGCCAGCAGTCCGGACAGGAACTACGGCTACACCTTC; CDR3: CASSPDRNYGYTF
V: TRBV4-3; J: TRBJ1-2; size: .; D: .; DNA: TGCGCCAGCAGCCTACAGGGATCAGCTAACTATGGCTACACCTTC; CDR3: CASSLQGSANYGYTF
V: TRBV28; J: TRBJ1-6; size: few; D: TRBD1; DNA: TGTGCCAGCAGCCCGGGACAGGGAGATTCACCCCTCCACTTT; CDR3: CASSPGQGDSPLHF
V: TRBV6-5; J: TRBJ2-7; size: .; D: TRBD1; DNA: TGTGCCAGCAGTTACTCCGGGACAGGGGGCTACGAGCAGTACTTC; CDR3: CASSYSGTGGYEQYF
V: TRBV30; J: TRBJ1-5; size: few; D: TRBD1; DNA: TGTGCCTGGAGCGGGACAGGGGAACAGCCCCAGCATTTT; CDR3: CAWSGTGEQPQHF
V: TRBV7-9; J: TRBJ1-6; size: .; D: .; DNA: TGTGCCAGCAGCTTTGGGGGAACCGATAATTCACCCCTCCACTTT; CDR3: CASSFGGTDNSPLHF
V: TRBV4-2; J: TRBJ2-5; size: few; D: TRBD2; DNA: TGTGCCAGCAGTCACTCCGAGGCTAGCGGGGGGATGGAGACCCAGTACTTC; CDR3: CASSHSEASGGMETQYF